Below, 23 T cell receptor beta chains from the same sample are listed, as sequenced in a study of cytomegalovirus exposure and HLA in healthy donors. The PCR employed 60 Vbeta primers together with 13 Jbeta primers. TCRdb keeps only in-frame clones here, not all; method: immunoSEQ multiplex PCR. The table records about 200,000 clones, over 75% of them present only once. The sample taken for sequencing was PBMCs. Receptors were obtained from a young man in good health and CMV-seronegative.

The J gene is TRBJ2-7, the V gene TRBV9; 11 bases are a match to TRBD1. The CDR3 spans 17 residues. Looked up from germline, CDR1 is SGDLS and CDR2 is YYNGEE. Trimming cost V 5 bases and J 5 bases; bases outside gene matches: 15. The CDR3 protein is CASSERVPGQGDHEQYF. For the CDR3, the DNA is TGTGCCAGCAGTGAACGTGTTCCGGGACAGGGGGACCACGAGCAGTACTTC. Together with reference TRBV9 and TRBJ2-7, the CDR3 gives the full variable domain: DSGVTQTPKHLITATGQRVTLRCSPRSGDLSVYWYQQSLDQGLQFLIQYYNGEERAKGNILERFSAQQFPDLHSELNLSSLELGDSALYFCASSERVPGQGDHEQYFGPGTRLTVT.

This clone has just a few counts. The chain has TRBV7-2 and TRBJ2-7; the match to TRBD2 covers 13 bases. CDR1 is SGHTA, CDR2 FQGNSA, per germline. The CDR3 loop spans 15 amino acids. Losses at the gene ends were 8 bases for V and 7 bases for J; bases not matched to a gene: 11. As DNA, the CDR3 is TGTGCCAGCTACCGCGGACTAGCGGGGGAGGGAGAGCAGTACTTC. This translates into CASYRGLAGEGEQYF. Using reference TRBV7-2 and TRBJ2-7 for the parts outside the CDR3, the full variable domain is GAGVSQSPSNKVTEKGKDVELRCDPISGHTALYWYRQSLGQGLEFLIYFQGNSAPDKSGLPSDRFSAERTGGSVSTLTIQRTQQEDSAVYLCASYRGLAGEGEQYFGPGTRLTVT.

This clone was counted between two and nine times. The rearrangement uses TRBV6-5 and TRBJ2-7; D possibly corresponds to TRBD2 (5 bases). CDR3 size: 13 residues. V was clipped by 2 bases and J by 3 bases, with 8 bases between them. The germline gives CDR1 MNHEY, CDR2 SVGAGI. CDR3 residues: CASSYEGGYEQYF. As DNA, the CDR3 is TGTGCCAGCAGTTACGAGGGCGGCTACGAGCAGTACTTC.

V usage is TRBV15 and J usage is TRBJ2-1, with 9 bases aligning to TRBD1. CDR1 and CDR2 from the germline V gene are LNHNV and YYDKDF (reference sequence). The CDR3 runs to 16 residues. The V segment lost 5 bases and the J segment 7 bases; nucleotides outside the gene matches: 12. CDR3 residues: CATSQGTGTGRNEQFF. The CDR3 DNA follows: TGTGCCACCAGCCAAGGAACAGGGACAGGGAGGAATGAGCAGTTCTTC.

The CDR3 sequence is CASSLAGTGTEAFF. The CDR3 DNA reads TGTGCCAGCAGCCTCGCCGGGACAGGGACTGAAGCTTTCTTT. The chain links TRBV7-8 to TRBJ1-1; 9 nucleotides match TRBD1. The J segment lost 5 bases and the V segment lost 5 bases, leaving 6 bases of the junction unmatched. From germline, CDR1 is SGHVS and CDR2 FQNEAQ. This CDR3 contains 14 residues.

The V gene is TRBV30, the J gene TRBJ2-7, with 8 bases identical to TRBD1. CDR3 length equals 15 residues. The trim removed 3 bases at V and 2 bases at J, leaving 9 bases unmatched. Germline CDR1 GTSNPN, CDR2 SVGIG (reference sequence). CDR3 in DNA: TGTGCCTGGAGCCGCTCAACAGGGGGGACCTACGAGCAGTACTTC. This sequence encodes CAWSRSTGGTYEQYF.

This chain uses TRBV30 with TRBJ2-1, with TRBD1 matching 8 bases. Per the germline V gene, CDR1 is GTSNPN and CDR2 is SVGIG (reference sequence). Losses at the gene ends were 1 base for V and 4 bases for J; bases not matched to a gene: 6. The CDR3 spans 15 residues. Here the CDR3 reads CAWSGQGFRYNEQFF. The CDR3 coding sequence is TGTGCCTGGAGTGGACAGGGGTTTCGGTACAATGAGCAGTTCTTC.

The CDR3 sequence: CASTQDRTSTDTQYF. The CDR3 DNA follows: TGTGCCAGCACCCAGGACAGGACTAGCACAGATACGCAGTATTTT. This chain links TRBV7-9 with TRBJ2-3; 7 bases line up with TRBD1. J lost 0 bases, V lost 7 bases, and 7 bases had no gene match. CDR3 size: 15 residues. CDR1 is SEHNR, CDR2 FQNEAQ, per germline (reference sequence).

In its sample, this clone was seen once. The chain links TRBV12-5 to TRBJ2-3; TRBD1 matches at 7 bases. With V trimmed by 5 bases and J by 1 base, 3 bases remained unmatched. CDR1 and CDR2 (germline): LGHNT, FRNRAP. This CDR3 comprises 14 residues. DNA of the CDR3: TGTGCTAGTGGTCCGGGGACAGGCACAGATACGCAGTATTTT. Translating gives CASGPGTGTDTQYF.

This clone has just one count. The chain is built from TRBV19 and TRBJ2-7, with 9 bases that match TRBD1. CDR1 LNHDA and CDR2 SQIVND come from the germline V gene (reference sequence). V lost 8 bases, J lost 6 bases, and 2 bases stayed unmatched. CDR3 length equals 11 residues. The CDR3, as DNA: TGTGCCAGTGGGGACAGGGTCGAGCAGTACTTC. As protein: CASGDRVEQYF.

CDR3 in amino acids: CASSEAGANYNEQFF. CDR3 bases: TGTGCCAGCAGTGAAGCGGGAGCCAATTACAATGAGCAGTTCTTC. The gene calls are TRBV25-1 and TRBJ2-1, with 7 positions matching TRBD2. CDR1 is MGHDK and CDR2 is SYGVNS in the germline V gene. V shed 2 bases, J shed 4 bases, and the junction held 5 bases outside the gene matches. The CDR3 spans 15 residues. Combining the CDR3 with reference TRBV25-1 and TRBJ2-1 gives the whole variable domain EADIYQTPRYLVIGTGKKITLECSQTMGHDKMYWYQQDPGMELHLIHYSYGVNSTEKGDLSSESTVSRIRTEHFPLTLESARPSHTSQYLCASSEAGANYNEQFFGPGTRLTVL.

This clone appeared once. This chain connects TRBV5-1 to TRBJ2-5; the match to TRBD2 covers 8 bases. The length of the CDR3 is 16 residues. Trimming took 2 bases from V and 4 from J; bases not matched to a gene: 10. Germline CDR1 reads SGHRS; CDR2 reads YFSETQ. The CDR3 DNA reads TGCGCCAGCAGCTTTTCCGGGACTAGGTTTTCAGAGACCCAGTACTTC. Amino acids: CASSFSGTRFSETQYF.

The chain links TRBV27 to TRBJ2-2, with no clear D. From germline, CDR1 is MNHEY and CDR2 SMNVEV (reference sequence). The ends were cut back, 2 bases at V and 5 bases at J, with 9 bases in the middle. The CDR3 spans 14 residues. CDR3 amino acids: CASSLRDRTGELFF. The CDR3 nucleotides read TGTGCCAGCAGTTTACGTGATCGGACCGGGGAGCTGTTTTTT.

The rearrangement links TRBV6-5 to TRBJ2-7; no clear D. CDR1 MNHEY and CDR2 SVGAGI come from the germline V gene. The CDR3 contains 16 residues. Trimming pared 0 bases from V and 4 bases from J, leaving 16 bases between. CDR3 in amino acids: CASSYSRSELAYEQYF. In nucleotides, the CDR3 is TGTGCCAGCAGTTACTCGAGATCGGAGTTAGCTTACGAGCAGTACTTC.

The V call is TRBV19, the J call TRBJ2-7; 8 nucleotides match TRBD1. Trimming at V came to 6 bases and at J to 2 bases, leaving 6 bases not matched to a gene. The germline CDR1 and CDR2 sequences are LNHDA and SQIVND (reference sequence). CDR3 size: 14 residues. The CDR3: CASRSPDRAYEQYF. The CDR3 coding sequence is TGTGCCAGTAGGTCCCCGGACAGGGCCTACGAGCAGTACTTC.

The rearrangement uses TRBV2 and TRBJ2-1, with TRBD1 matching over 9 bases. The CDR3 has 16 amino acids. Losses at the gene ends were 0 bases for V and 5 bases for J; bases not matched to a gene: 5. In germline, CDR1 is SNHLY, CDR2 FYNNEI. CDR3 protein: CASSEASGTGNNEQFF. The CDR3 DNA reads as TGTGCCAGCAGTGAAGCTTCCGGGACAGGGAACAATGAGCAGTTCTTC.

This clone has just one count. The rearrangement joins TRBV19 to TRBJ1-5; D may be TRBD1 (6 bases). Per the germline V gene, CDR1 is LNHDA and CDR2 is SQIVND (reference sequence). V shed 7 bases and J shed 6 bases, with 16 bases lying between them. This CDR3 spans 14 amino acids. CDR3 in amino acids: CASMTRTGFQPQHF. The CDR3 coding sequence is TGTGCCAGTATGACCCGTACAGGGTTTCAGCCCCAGCATTTT.

This chain joins TRBV7-2 and TRBJ2-5, with D unresolved. Germline values: CDR1 SGHTA, CDR2 FQGNSA. Between the trimmed V and J ends, which lost 2 bases and 0 bases, there was a span of 7 bases. There are 14 residues in the CDR3. The DNA for the CDR3 is TGTGCCAGCAGCTTAAGTACAGACCAAGAGACCCAGTACTTC. This encodes CASSLSTDQETQYF. Using reference TRBV7-2 and TRBJ2-5 for the parts outside the CDR3, the full variable domain is GAGVSQSPSNKVTEKGKDVELRCDPISGHTALYWYRQSLGQGLEFLIYFQGNSAPDKSGLPSDRFSAERTGGSVSTLTIQRTQQEDSAVYLCASSLSTDQETQYFGPGTRLLVL.

The J gene is TRBJ2-7, the V gene TRBV30; 9 bases fit TRBD2. The junction had 8 bases not matched to a gene; V was cut back by 8 bases and J by 3 bases. The CDR3 loop spans 13 amino acids. Per the germline V gene, CDR1 is GTSNPN and CDR2 is SVGIG (reference sequence). The CDR3 loop reads CALSAGGGYEQYF. The CDR3 coding sequence is TGTGCCCTTTCGGCGGGAGGGGGCTACGAGCAGTACTTC.

The chain's CDR3 is CASSSGGLGGNTIYF. The CDR3 DNA reads as TGTGCCAGCAGTTCAGGGGGTCTAGGTGGAAACACCATATATTTT. The V call is TRBV6-5, the J call TRBJ1-3; 7 bases agree with TRBD1. Germline CDR1 is MNHEY and CDR2 is SVGAGI. With V trimmed by 4 bases and J by 3 bases, 6 bases remained unmatched. This CDR3 contains 15 residues.

This chain uses TRBV7-8 with TRBJ1-2, with 8 bases aligning to TRBD1. This CDR3 comprises 14 residues. Germline V gene data show CDR1 as SGHVS and CDR2 as FQNEAQ. V was pared by 5 bases and J by 8 bases, with 10 bases of the junction left unmatched. CDR3 nucleotide sequence: TGTGCCAGCAGCGACAAGCGAGACAGGGGCGGCTACACCTTC. Its protein product is CASSDKRDRGGYTF.

The rearrangement uses TRBV18 and TRBJ1-2; 11 bases align to TRBD1. The CDR3 is 17 amino acids. Germline V gene sequence: CDR1 KGHSH, CDR2 LQKENI. V gave up 3 bases and J gave up 4 bases; unmatched junction bases: 10. The CDR3 DNA reads as TGTGCCAGCTCACCCGGACAGGGGGCCCGCCTTACCTATGGCTACACCTTC. This encodes CASSPGQGARLTYGYTF.

The rearrangement joins TRBV7-6 to TRBJ1-4, with D unresolved. CDR1 is SGHVS and CDR2 is FNYEAQ in the germline V gene. The CDR3 consists of 18 residues. Between the trimmed V and J ends, which lost 5 bases and 7 bases, there was a span of 26 bases. The CDR3 sequence: CASSLGRLTGELSEKLFF. In nucleotides, the CDR3 is TGTGCCAGCAGCCTAGGGAGACTTACCGGGGAATTGAGTGAAAAACTGTTTTTT.